This T cell receptor beta chain was sequenced for a study of patients and donors after allogeneic stem cell transplantation. Germline V gene lookup returns CDR1 ENHRY and CDR2 SYGVKD. Trimming at V came to 6 bases and at J to 5 bases, leaving 7 bases not matched to a gene. The CDR3 is made up of 14 amino acids. Using its own MiXCR run on the RT-PCR reads, TCRdb lists one record per CDR3 protein. Among tens of thousands of distinct CDR3 sequences listed, around 5% were seen once. This clonotype showed up many times. The chain uses TRBV10-3 and TRBJ1-5, with TRBD1 matching 7 bases. This clonotype was obtained from a human donor who was either an allogeneic HSCT recipient or a stem cell or donor lymphocyte infusion donor (not recorded which). It is not recorded whose cells these are; they may come from a transplant donor. The source material was blood, either unsorted or a sorted T cell fraction (not recorded which). CDR3 DNA: TGTGCCATCAGGAGGACAGGTAAAGATCAGCCCCAGCATTTT. As protein: CAIRRTGKDQPQHF.